Reported below is one T cell receptor beta chain. This sample was included in a study of shared T cell receptors in the human thymus. Germline-derived CDR1 and CDR2 are MGHDK and SYGVNS. The CDR3 loop spans 14 amino acids. The V and J ends lost 8 bases and 0 bases respectively, with 13 bases between them. Clones were read by immunoSEQ multiplex PCR, and TCRdb kept only the in-frame ones, dropping some. The profile covers about 710,000 clones, with roughly 86% appearing a single time and 0.0094% taken by the ten largest. This same sample was also part of a study on human thymus T cells. Turning to that study: The donor group consisted of healthy Finnish infants who were having corrective surgery for congenital heart defects. Thymus was obtained from resections taken during corrective heart surgery. There appeared to be biased usage of V and J genes in thymic and blood repertoires. What related research reported was that thymic repertoires overlapped highly among unrelated individuals.

The rearrangement uses TRBV25-1 and TRBJ1-2; D not certain. This receptor was identified in a boy in the first two years of life with a congenital heart defect. The sequencing input was thymocytes. The CDR3 DNA follows: TGTGCCAGCCACGACGGTGGGCCTAACTATGGCTACACCTTC. It yields the protein CASHDGGPNYGYTF.